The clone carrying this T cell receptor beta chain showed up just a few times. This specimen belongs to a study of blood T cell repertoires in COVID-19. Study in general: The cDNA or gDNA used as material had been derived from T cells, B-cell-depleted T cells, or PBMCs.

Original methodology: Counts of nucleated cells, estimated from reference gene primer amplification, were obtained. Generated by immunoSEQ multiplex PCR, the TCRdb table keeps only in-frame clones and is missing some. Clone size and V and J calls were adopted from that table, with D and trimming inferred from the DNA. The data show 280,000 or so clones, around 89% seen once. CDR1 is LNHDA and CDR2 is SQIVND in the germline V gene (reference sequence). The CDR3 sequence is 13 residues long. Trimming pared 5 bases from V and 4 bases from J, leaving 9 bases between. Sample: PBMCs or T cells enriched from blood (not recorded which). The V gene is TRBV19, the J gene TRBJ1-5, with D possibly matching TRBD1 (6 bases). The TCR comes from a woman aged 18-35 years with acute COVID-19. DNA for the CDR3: TGTGCCAGTAGTTTACAGGGTAATCAGCCCCAGCATTTT. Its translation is CASSLQGNQPQHF. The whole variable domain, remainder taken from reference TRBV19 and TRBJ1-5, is DGGITQSPKYLFRKEGQNVTLSCEQNLNHDAMYWYRQDPGQGLRLIYYSQIVNDFQKGDIAEGYSVSREKKESFPLTVTSAQKNPTAFYLCASSLQGNQPQHFGDGTRLSIL.